A selection of T cell receptor beta chains follows, all from one sample in a study of patients and donors after allogeneic stem cell transplantation. MiXCR, applied by TCRdb to the RT-PCR reads, yields one record per CDR3 protein. The sample comprises approximately 170,000 distinct CDR3 sequences, approximately 24% of which are singletons, and roughly 27% rests with the top ten. The specimen sequenced was blood, either unsorted or a sorted T cell fraction (not recorded which). The receptors shown here come from a human donor who was either an allogeneic HSCT recipient or a stem cell or donor lymphocyte infusion donor (not recorded which). It is not recorded whose cells these are; they may come from a transplant donor. Each CDR3 is given without its conserved first and last residue. The D gene is left open where the match is weak. Clone sizes are given selectively: once, few, many, or a class where the clone is expanded.

few,.,TRBV5-1,TRBJ1-2,ASRLDPANYGYT
few,.,TRBV7-6,TRBJ1-2,ASSLGGADLYGYT
.,.,TRBV19,TRBJ1-1,ASSMYSFMNTEAF
.,.,TRBV29-1,TRBJ2-5,SVASLQQETQY
few,.,TRBV12-5,TRBJ1-1,ASGLPPGEGTEAF
.,TRBD2,TRBV27,TRBJ2-1,ASSLPLAGGYNEQF
few,.,TRBV27,TRBJ2-7,ASSLRDMRVGYEQY
few,.,TRBV5-1,TRBJ1-1,ASSPGASWENTEAF
few,TRBD1,TRBV18,TRBJ1-4,ASSPDRDGKLF
.,.,TRBV3-1,TRBJ2-5,ASSQGSGRMIETQY
.,.,TRBV12-3/TRBV12-4,TRBJ1-1,ASSFSAPLNTEAF
.,.,TRBV5-1,TRBJ2-3,ASSLFSITDTQY
many,.,TRBV20-1,TRBJ1-2,SARRDISNYGYT
few,.,TRBV5-1,TRBJ2-1,ASSLGSIPPNEQF
.,.,TRBV29-1,.,SAGDIIQY
few,TRBD1,TRBV7-9,TRBJ2-1,ASSGTVNEQF
.,TRBD2,TRBV10-3,TRBJ2-1,AISGDYPNEQF
.,.,TRBV5-1,TRBJ1-1,ASSLVTDVTEAF
.,.,TRBV7-9,TRBJ2-6,ASSLTEGWSGANVLT
.,.,TRBV7-8,TRBJ2-1,ASSLDGLSYNEQF
few,.,TRBV13,TRBJ1-1,ASSYHLGLSTEAF
few,.,TRBV28,TRBJ1-1,ASSLFDNPEAF
.,TRBD1,TRBV7-9,TRBJ2-4,ASSFGQGWLAKNIQY
.,.,TRBV6-2/TRBV6-3,TRBJ2-7,ASSFPPHSYEQY
.,TRBD1,TRBV10-3,TRBJ1-6,AITIGGQGGFNFSPLH
.,TRBD1,TRBV10-3,TRBJ1-3,AIRGTAQENTIY
.,.,TRBV7-7,TRBJ2-7,ASSPPGESYEQY
.,.,TRBV20-1,TRBJ1-6,SARFGSSYNSPLH
few,.,TRBV20-1,TRBJ1-4,SASSLVREKLF
many,.,TRBV6-2/TRBV6-3,TRBJ1-1,ASRRRGLNTEAF
few,TRBD1,TRBV29-1,TRBJ1-1,SVRTGGTEAF
.,.,TRBV6-2/TRBV6-3,TRBJ2-3,ASGEFWQITDTQY
few,.,TRBV7-8,TRBJ1-5,ASSPTRRRGINQPQH
once,TRBD2,TRBV5-1,TRBJ2-7,ASSPRTSDTYEQY
.,TRBD1,TRBV12-3/TRBV12-4,TRBJ1-6,ASSPGQDNSPLH
.,.,TRBV6-5,TRBJ1-3,ASSYSGDHSGNTIY
.,TRBD1,TRBV5-6,TRBJ1-1,ASSFTGVTEAF
few,.,TRBV6-6,TRBJ1-3,ASRNAEGKWTIY
many,.,TRBV12-3/TRBV12-4,TRBJ1-4,ASSLSQANEKLF
few,.,TRBV12-3/TRBV12-4,TRBJ1-1,ASRVLRGAAF
.,.,TRBV5-5,TRBJ1-3,ASTDPAEIRIY
.,TRBD2,TRBV5-1,TRBJ2-5,ASSFPGGPETQY
few,.,TRBV15,TRBJ1-1,ATSPAWGTEAF
many,.,TRBV12-3/TRBV12-4,TRBJ1-3,ASSLGSGNTIY
.,.,TRBV18,TRBJ2-3,ASSPPATGDTQY
.,.,TRBV12-3/TRBV12-4,TRBJ1-1,ASSQYPRQGAF
few,.,TRBV12-3/TRBV12-4,TRBJ1-2,ASRPSGYGYT
.,.,TRBV5-1,TRBJ1-1,ASSFGRPEGTEAF
many,TRBD1,TRBV29-1,TRBJ1-1,NVDTGAGTEAF
.,TRBD1,TRBV20-1,TRBJ1-2,SATDRNYGYT
once,.,TRBV15,TRBJ1-5,ATSVDTNRPQH